These T cell receptor beta chains were read from a single sample in a study of T-cell reconstitution after alpha-beta-depleted transplantation in children. One entry per CDR3 protein results from TCRdb running MiXCR on the PCR reads. The sample has around 580,000 distinct CDR3 sequences; 25% to 30% are singletons. Sequenced material: PBMCs, taken before TCRalphabeta/CD19-depleted stem cell transplant. All receptors come from a boy in the first two years of life with Wiskott-Aldrich syndrome, due to receive a stem cell transplant. The conserved cysteine and the conserved F or W are not part of the CDR3 here.

CDR3 protein: ASSLLGRGAEGDMQY
V gene: TRBV28
CDR3 length: 15
J gene: TRBJ2-3

CDR3 protein: ASSPIPGNEQF
V gene: TRBV12-3/TRBV12-4
CDR3 length: 11
J gene: TRBJ2-1

CDR3 protein: ASSLSTSGWSTDTQY
V gene: TRBV27
CDR3 length: 15
J gene: TRBJ2-3

CDR3 protein: ASSLDPGQGFNEQY
V gene: TRBV5-1
CDR3 length: 14
J gene: TRBJ2-7

CDR3 protein: AWSVLGGGGELF
V gene: TRBV30
CDR3 length: 12
J gene: TRBJ2-2

CDR3 protein: ASSLEGSEQY
V gene: TRBV5-1
CDR3 length: 10
J gene: TRBJ2-7

CDR3 protein: ASSTGTGFDEQY
V gene: TRBV3-1
CDR3 length: 12
J gene: TRBJ2-7

CDR3 protein: ASSFINNEQF
V gene: TRBV5-6
CDR3 length: 10
J gene: TRBJ2-1

CDR3 protein: ASSPKQGDEQY
V gene: TRBV18
CDR3 length: 11
J gene: TRBJ2-7

CDR3 protein: ASSHPYRRDTQY
V gene: TRBV4-1
CDR3 length: 12
J gene: TRBJ2-3

CDR3 protein: AISGRWRPLSTDTQY
V gene: TRBV10-3
CDR3 length: 15
J gene: TRBJ2-3

CDR3 protein: ASSFRSGAGRIETQY
V gene: TRBV9
CDR3 length: 15
J gene: TRBJ2-5

CDR3 protein: ASSFVGRTQNEKLF
V gene: TRBV7-9
CDR3 length: 14
J gene: TRBJ1-4

CDR3 protein: ASRLAEVGELF
V gene: TRBV5-1
CDR3 length: 11
J gene: TRBJ2-2

CDR3 protein: ASSLAGDSKSSTDTQY
V gene: TRBV5-1
CDR3 length: 16
J gene: TRBJ2-3

CDR3 protein: ASSQDVNEKLF
V gene: TRBV3-1
CDR3 length: 11
J gene: TRBJ1-4

CDR3 protein: ASSPNRGEQPQH
V gene: TRBV5-1
CDR3 length: 12
J gene: TRBJ1-5

CDR3 protein: SALEGTTQETQY
V gene: TRBV20-1
CDR3 length: 12
J gene: TRBJ2-5

CDR3 protein: ASSPLDGYTEAF
V gene: TRBV11-1
CDR3 length: 12
J gene: TRBJ1-1

CDR3 protein: ASRMTGGEETQY
V gene: TRBV5-1
CDR3 length: 12
J gene: TRBJ2-5

CDR3 protein: ASSSDLLKTQY
V gene: TRBV5-1
CDR3 length: 11
J gene: TRBJ2-5

CDR3 protein: SGGFGAYEQY
V gene: TRBV20-1
CDR3 length: 10
J gene: TRBJ2-7

CDR3 protein: SVSISVVGAGLAYNEQF
V gene: TRBV29-1
CDR3 length: 17
J gene: TRBJ2-1

CDR3 protein: ASSSRQGRETQY
V gene: TRBV27
CDR3 length: 12
J gene: TRBJ2-5

CDR3 protein: ASSPTTGLAGGVNEQF
V gene: TRBV6-1
CDR3 length: 16
J gene: TRBJ2-1

CDR3 protein: SASSPGQETQY
V gene: TRBV20-1
CDR3 length: 11
J gene: TRBJ2-5

CDR3 protein: ASSHDRGGNIQY
V gene: TRBV5-1
CDR3 length: 12
J gene: TRBJ2-4

CDR3 protein: SESRFPPYNEQF
V gene: TRBV20-1
CDR3 length: 12
J gene: TRBJ2-1

CDR3 protein: ASSGDRGYTDTQY
V gene: TRBV28
CDR3 length: 13
J gene: TRBJ2-3

CDR3 protein: ASSLTTSGRESSYNEQF
V gene: TRBV11-1
CDR3 length: 17
J gene: TRBJ2-1

CDR3 protein: ASSGLRAGGNEQF
V gene: TRBV2
CDR3 length: 13
J gene: TRBJ2-1

CDR3 protein: ASSLAWGTDRNGYT
V gene: TRBV7-8
CDR3 length: 14
J gene: TRBJ1-2

CDR3 protein: ASSFYWTGDTGELC
V gene: TRBV28
CDR3 length: 14
J gene: TRBJ2-2